Following are 2 T cell receptor beta chains from one sample sequenced in a study of regulatory T cells in long-lasting Graves disease. Construction of TCR beta libraries relied on iRepertoire HTBI primers and on Arm-PCR targeting CDR3 regions. One entry per CDR3 protein results from TCRdb running MiXCR on the multiplex PCR reads. The repertoire holds some 500,000 distinct CDR3 sequences, with about 16% as singletons. Time point in this sample: newly diagnosed GD, antithyroid drugs for less than 3 months. RNA isolated from PBMCs was used to make the TCR library. The same sample was also used in a study of T cells in Graves' hyperthyroidism and ophthalmopathy.

The sequencing here drew on peripheral blood mononuclear cells (PBMCs), taken at new diagnosis, from a patient treated with antithyroid drugs. These receptors were taken from a woman aged 40-65 years with Graves disease.

In this sample, this clonotype turned up a few times. V usage is TRBV6-5 and J usage is TRBJ2-4; either TRBD1 or TRBD2 may fit D (6 bases each). There are 15 residues in the CDR3. Deletions cut 2 bases from V and 8 bases from J, with 16 bases between. Germline V gene sequence: CDR1 MNHEY, CDR2 SVGAGI. CDR3 protein: CASSYGGLTGDIQYF. CDR3 sequence (DNA): TGTGCCAGCAGTTACGGGGGGCTAACGGGGGACATTCAGTACTTC.

This clonotype appeared many times. This chain links TRBV20-1 with TRBJ1-2, with unresolved D. The CDR3 runs to 13 residues. The germline V and J ends were trimmed by 0 bases and 4 bases, with 9 bases remaining between them. Germline V gene data show CDR1 as DFQATT and CDR2 as SNEGSKA (reference sequence). The CDR3 coding sequence is TGCAGTGCTAGAGACGGAGCGGGCTATGGCTACACCTTC. Its translation is CSARDGAGYGYTF.